This T cell receptor beta chain was sequenced during a study of blood T cell repertoires in COVID-19. Study in general: There were acute and convalescent COVID-19 samples, and they came from the United States, Italy and Spain.

Participants spanned ages about 18 to 90 years and resided in 20 to 30 US areas. Per the original methods: Estimation of nucleated cell counts was performed using reference gene primer amplification. TCRdb keeps only in-frame clones here, not all; method: immunoSEQ multiplex PCR. V, J and clone size are those of that table, while D and trimming were read from the DNA. This table has about 280,000 clones, 90% appearing once. Between the trimmed V and J ends, which lost 3 bases and 2 bases, there was a span of 10 bases. Germline values: CDR1 LNHDA, CDR2 SQIVND (reference sequence). This CDR3 region has 14 residues.

The TCR originated in a woman aged 25 to 39 with acute COVID-19. V usage is TRBV19 and J usage is TRBJ1-2; tentatively, D is TRBD1 (6 bases). Sample: PBMCs or T cells enriched from blood (not recorded which). CDR3 coding DNA: TGTGCCAGTAGTATCGATACAGGGAACTATGGCTACACCTTC. Its protein is CASSIDTGNYGYTF.